This passage covers 11 T cell receptor beta chains from one sample sequenced in a study of blood T cells in healthy people across ages. The authors ran a second PCR of about 6 to 11 cycles using a sample-barcoded 5' primer and a J-beta primer mix. In TCRdb, the 5' RACE reads were re-called with MiXCR into one record per CDR3 protein. The sample shows approximately 490,000 distinct CDR3 sequences, around 24% of them seen only once. This same sample was also part of a study on T cells of mothers and their children.

The sequencing input was blood. All receptors come from a boy between 10 and 17 years old in good health.

The V gene is TRBV12-3 or TRBV12-4, the J gene TRBJ1-2; D unresolved. The ends were cut back, 6 bases at V and 3 bases at J, with 14 bases in the middle. This CDR3 region has 14 residues. The CDR3 bases are TGTGCCAGCAGGTATAACCGGGGAGACTATGGCTACACCTTC. Its translation is CASRYNRGDYGYTF.

The gene calls are TRBV28 and TRBJ2-5; perhaps D is TRBD1 or TRBD2 (5 bases each). The J call may be incorrect, as the DNA end agrees better with TRBJ2-7. Germline CDR1 is MDHEN and CDR2 is SYDVKM. This CDR3 is built from 16 residues. The CDR3, as DNA: TGTGCCAGCAGCATAACATTTATCCGGGGCCCACCCGAGCAGTACTTC. This encodes CASSITFIRGPPEQYF.

This clonotype was detected only a few times. The chain couples TRBV5-1 to TRBJ2-7, with D hard to call. Germline V gene lookup returns CDR1 SGHRS and CDR2 YFSETQ. This CDR3 spans 12 amino acids. Deletions cut 6 bases from V and 3 bases from J, with 10 bases between. CDR3 residues: CASNPSDYEQYF. CDR3 in DNA: TGCGCCAGCAATCCCTCCGACTACGAGCAGTACTTC. Based on the CDR3 plus reference TRBV5-1 and TRBJ2-7, the full variable domain is KAGVTQTPRYLIKTRGQQVTLSCSPISGHRSVSWYQQTPGQGLQFLFEYFSETQRNKGNFPGRFSGRQFSNSRSEMNVSTLELGDSALYLCASNPSDYEQYFGPGTRLTVT.

V usage is TRBV3-1 and J usage is TRBJ2-6; D may be TRBD2 (5 bases). The germline gives CDR1 LGHDT, CDR2 YNNKEL (reference sequence). Trimming took off 4 bases at V and 0 bases at J, with 13 bases between the two ends. The CDR3 is 17 residues long. CDR3 protein: CASSPRPTNSGANVLTF. DNA for the CDR3: TGTGCCAGCAGCCCGCGCCCGACTAACTCTGGGGCCAACGTCCTGACTTTC.

The rearrangement joins TRBV6-1 to TRBJ2-5; 10 nucleotides line up with TRBD2. The J call is in doubt because the DNA end fits TRBJ2-1 better. The V gene's germline CDR1 is MNHNS and CDR2 SASEGT. CDR3 length: 16 residues. CDR3 coding DNA: TGTGCCAGCAGTGAACCTCCTAGCGGGAGTGTCAATGAGCAGTTCTTC. Translation gives CASSEPPSGSVNEQFF.

The chain recombines TRBV4-3 with TRBJ2-1; D assignment may be TRBD1 or TRBD2 (6 bases each). This CDR3 contains 15 residues. Trimming pared 5 bases from V and 8 bases from J, leaving 19 bases between. Germline values: CDR1 LGHNA, CDR2 YSLEER. For the CDR3, the DNA is TGCGCCAGCAGCAAGGGAAGGGGGGCAACGGATGAGCAGTTCTTC. Its protein product is CASSKGRGATDEQFF.

This clonotype was detected only a few times. The chain uses TRBV7-2 and TRBJ2-3; the D gene is possibly TRBD2 (5 bases). This CDR3 is 18 amino acids long. Between the trimmed V and J ends, which lost 0 bases and 0 bases, there was a span of 16 bases. Germline V gene lookup returns CDR1 SGHTA and CDR2 FQGNSA. The CDR3 DNA sequence: TGTGCCAGCAGCTTAGCCCGTCGCGGCGGGCCGAGCACAGATACGCAGTATTTT. Translation gives CASSLARRGGPSTDTQYF.

V and J are TRBV30 and TRBJ1-4; D uncertain. Germline CDR1 reads GTSNPN; CDR2 reads SVGIG (reference sequence). This CDR3 contains 15 residues. The germline V and J ends were trimmed by 0 bases and 3 bases, with 11 bases remaining between them. The CDR3 sequence: CAWSVSRGSNEKLFF. The CDR3 DNA sequence: TGTGCCTGGAGTGTGAGCCGCGGGTCTAATGAAAAACTGTTTTTT.

The J gene is TRBJ1-5, the V gene TRBV19, with D tentatively TRBD1 (5 bases). The CDR3 is 17 residues long. V dropped 1 base and J dropped 0 bases, with 13 bases sitting between them. CDR1 LNHDA and CDR2 SQIVND come from the germline V gene (reference sequence). CDR3 in amino acids: CASSIVSGTDSNQPQHF. CDR3 DNA: TGTGCCAGTAGTATAGTGTCGGGGACCGATAGCAATCAGCCCCAGCATTTT. The whole variable domain, remainder taken from reference TRBV19 and TRBJ1-5, is DGGITQSPKYLFRKEGQNVTLSCEQNLNHDAMYWYRQDPGQGLRLIYYSQIVNDFQKGDIAEGYSVSREKKESFPLTVTSAQKNPTAFYLCASSIVSGTDSNQPQHFGDGTRLSIL.

V usage is TRBV29-1 and J usage is TRBJ2-5; 11 bases line up with TRBD1. The J call is doubtful: the DNA matches TRBJ2-7 better. Germline V gene data show CDR1 as SQVTM and CDR2 as ANQGSEA. The CDR3 is made up of 14 amino acids. The chain's CDR3 is CSVEAGTGGREQYF. DNA of the CDR3: TGCAGCGTTGAGGCCGGGACAGGGGGTCGCGAGCAGTACTTC.

In its sample, this clonotype was seen many times. This chain joins TRBV11-2 and TRBJ2-5; a weak D match, TRBD2 (5 bases). The CDR3 has 12 amino acids. V was clipped by 5 bases and J by 4 bases, with 8 bases between them. The V gene's germline CDR1 is SGHAT and CDR2 FQNNGV. CDR3 in amino acids: CASSPGLETQYF. The CDR3 DNA is TGTGCCAGCAGCCCCGGACTAGAGACCCAGTACTTC.